Listed below are T cell receptor beta chains from one sample, sequenced in a study of shared clonotypes between healthy human individuals. TCRdb's table, derived via immunoSEQ multiplex PCR, lists solely in-frame clones and lacks some. The repertoire holds 850,000 to 1,100,000 clones, with roughly 80% as singletons. The sequencing input was memory CD4+ T cells from PBMCs. Receptors were obtained from a man younger than 35 in good health. Some clones in this sample may be carry-over from other donors' samples. The CDR3 runs from the conserved cysteine through the conserved F or W. Each record gives: D gene, V gene, clone size, J gene, CDR3 DNA, CDR3 protein. D genes are given only for firm matches. Where a row states a size, it is once, few, many or the class of an expanded clone; other rows omit it.

D gene: NA; V gene: TRBV15; clone size: NA; J gene: TRBJ1-5; CDR3 DNA: TGTGCCACCAGCAGGGGGCCAGGTTATAGCAATCAGCCCCAGCATTTT; CDR3 protein: CATSRGPGYSNQPQHF
D gene: TRBD1; V gene: TRBV7-9; clone size: NA; J gene: TRBJ1-2; CDR3 DNA: TGTGCCAGCAGCTCTTGGGACAGGGAAAACGACGGCTACACCTTC; CDR3 protein: CASSSWDRENDGYTF
D gene: NA; V gene: TRBV28; clone size: NA; J gene: TRBJ1-2; CDR3 DNA: TGTGCCAGCAGTTTTGCTGGATATGGCTACACCTTC; CDR3 protein: CASSFAGYGYTF
D gene: NA; V gene: TRBV5-1; clone size: NA; J gene: TRBJ2-1; CDR3 DNA: TGCGCCAGCAGCAGCTACGGGGGATACAATGAGCAGTTCTTC; CDR3 protein: CASSSYGGYNEQFF
D gene: NA; V gene: TRBV6-5; clone size: NA; J gene: TRBJ2-3; CDR3 DNA: TGTGCCAGCAGTGGGTGGACCACAGATACGCAGTATTTT; CDR3 protein: CASSGWTTDTQYF
D gene: TRBD1; V gene: TRBV10-3; clone size: NA; J gene: TRBJ1-2; CDR3 DNA: TGTGCCATCAGTGAGCGAGGGGGCGGCTACACCTTC; CDR3 protein: CAISERGGGYTF
D gene: NA; V gene: TRBV7-2; clone size: NA; J gene: TRBJ1-5; CDR3 DNA: TGTGCCAGCGGAAGGGCCTCGTTCGGCGATCAGCCCCAGCATTTT; CDR3 protein: CASGRASFGDQPQHF
D gene: NA; V gene: TRBV7-4; clone size: NA; J gene: TRBJ1-2; CDR3 DNA: TGTGCCAGCAGCTTCTACCGGTCGCGTAGGAACTATGGCTACACCTTC; CDR3 protein: CASSFYRSRRNYGYTF
D gene: NA; V gene: TRBV5-1; clone size: NA; J gene: TRBJ2-7; CDR3 DNA: TGCGCCAGCAGCTTGGAAGCGAGTTCCTACGAGCAGTACTTC; CDR3 protein: CASSLEASSYEQYF
D gene: NA; V gene: TRBV4-2; clone size: few; J gene: TRBJ1-4; CDR3 DNA: TGTGCCAGCAGCCAGCACGGGGCAACTAATGAAAAACTGTTTTTT; CDR3 protein: CASSQHGATNEKLFF
D gene: TRBD1; V gene: TRBV5-4; clone size: NA; J gene: TRBJ1-5; CDR3 DNA: TGTGCCAGCAGCCGGGGGGGTACAGGGGATCAGCCCCAGCATTTT; CDR3 protein: CASSRGGTGDQPQHF
D gene: NA; V gene: TRBV4-1; clone size: NA; J gene: TRBJ2-6; CDR3 DNA: TGCGCCAGCAGCCAAGTCAGGGCTGGGGCCAACGTCCTGACTTTC; CDR3 protein: CASSQVRAGANVLTF
D gene: TRBD1; V gene: TRBV28; clone size: NA; J gene: TRBJ2-2; CDR3 DNA: TGTGCCAGCAGCTCCTGGACAGGGGGCACCGGGGAGCTGTTTTTT; CDR3 protein: CASSSWTGGTGELFF
D gene: TRBD2; V gene: TRBV25-1; clone size: few; J gene: TRBJ2-5; CDR3 DNA: TGTGCCAGCAGTGACCAAGGACTAGAAGCCCGGGAGACCCAGTACTTC; CDR3 protein: CASSDQGLEARETQYF
D gene: TRBD1; V gene: TRBV28; clone size: once; J gene: TRBJ2-4; CDR3 DNA: TGTGCCAGCAGCCGGGACAGGGAGACCAAAAACATTCAGTACTTC; CDR3 protein: CASSRDRETKNIQYF
D gene: TRBD1; V gene: TRBV19; clone size: NA; J gene: TRBJ1-5; CDR3 DNA: TGTGCCAGTAGACGCGGACAGGCGATCAATCAGCCCCAGCATTTT; CDR3 protein: CASRRGQAINQPQHF
D gene: NA; V gene: TRBV5-1; clone size: NA; J gene: TRBJ2-7; CDR3 DNA: TGCGCCAGCAGCTTGACTGGAACAGGGAGCTCCTACGAGCAGTACTTC; CDR3 protein: CASSLTGTGSSYEQYF
D gene: TRBD2; V gene: TRBV5-6; clone size: NA; J gene: TRBJ2-1; CDR3 DNA: TGTGCCAGCAGCGAACTAGCGGGAGGCTTAAATGAGCAGTTCTTC; CDR3 protein: CASSELAGGLNEQFF
D gene: NA; V gene: TRBV28; clone size: once; J gene: TRBJ2-3; CDR3 DNA: TGTGCCAGCACCCCCTACACTAGCACAGATACGCAGTATTTT; CDR3 protein: CASTPYTSTDTQYF
D gene: TRBD2; V gene: TRBV5-4; clone size: NA; J gene: TRBJ2-1; CDR3 DNA: TGTGCCAGCAGCTTGGCTAGCGGGAGTTTCAAGCAGTTCTTC; CDR3 protein: CASSLASGSFKQFF
D gene: NA; V gene: TRBV28; clone size: NA; J gene: TRBJ1-5; CDR3 DNA: TGTGCCAGCAGCCTGCGGGGTTGGGGTCAGCCCCAGCATTTT; CDR3 protein: CASSLRGWGQPQHF
D gene: NA; V gene: TRBV9; clone size: NA; J gene: TRBJ2-5; CDR3 DNA: TGTGCCAGCAGCGTTGGGGTAGGGACCCAGTACTTC; CDR3 protein: CASSVGVGTQYF
D gene: NA; V gene: TRBV14; clone size: once; J gene: TRBJ2-1; CDR3 DNA: TGTGCCAGCAGCCATTATCGAGCTAGCAGCGATCCAGGAGAGCAGTTCTTC; CDR3 protein: CASSHYRASSDPGEQFF
D gene: TRBD2; V gene: TRBV5-1; clone size: NA; J gene: TRBJ2-7; CDR3 DNA: TGCGCCAGCAGCCCTGACCCGTTCGCGGGACTAGCAATCTACGAGCAGTACTTC; CDR3 protein: CASSPDPFAGLAIYEQYF
D gene: TRBD1; V gene: TRBV4-2; clone size: once; J gene: TRBJ1-2; CDR3 DNA: TGTGCCAGCAGCAGCCTCGACAGGGCGGATGGCTACACCTTC; CDR3 protein: CASSSLDRADGYTF
D gene: NA; V gene: TRBV5-1; clone size: NA; J gene: TRBJ2-7; CDR3 DNA: TGCGCCAGCAGCTTGGGGGACACCTACTCCTACGAGCAGTACTTC; CDR3 protein: CASSLGDTYSYEQYF
D gene: NA; V gene: TRBV2; clone size: NA; J gene: TRBJ2-7; CDR3 DNA: TGTGCCAGCAATCTGGGGACCTACGAGCAGTACTTC; CDR3 protein: CASNLGTYEQYF
D gene: NA; V gene: TRBV28; clone size: NA; J gene: TRBJ2-5; CDR3 DNA: TGTGCCAGCAGCGAAAACAGGGGAGGGGAGACCCAGTACTTC; CDR3 protein: CASSENRGGETQYF
D gene: NA; V gene: TRBV18; clone size: NA; J gene: TRBJ2-3; CDR3 DNA: TGTGCCAGCTCACCACCGGGCTCAGATACGCAGTATTTT; CDR3 protein: CASSPPGSDTQYF